A single TCR beta chain is shown here with its context. Its antigen remains unidentified. MiXCR, run by TCRdb on the RT-PCR reads, gives a single entry per CDR3 protein. The sample consists of hundreds of thousands of distinct CDR3 sequences, approximately 7.1% of them appearing once. This entry belongs to a study of response to subunit inactivated influenza vaccine. Overall study results and limits: After each seasonal influenza vaccination, few new T cells are recruited, the authors suggested.

Germline V CDR1 and CDR2: MGHRA, YSYEKL. V gave up 2 bases and J gave up 0 bases, with 9 bases separating them. The CDR3 covers 15 residues. This specimen was PBMCs from blood, taken roughly 24 months after vaccination. The sequence came from a man aged 50 to 75 who received an inactivated influenza vaccine. The chain joins TRBV4-1 to TRBJ2-3; D is uncertain. The CDR3 DNA sequence: TGCGCCAGCAGCCAACAGGCAGCTAGCACAGATACGCAGTATTTT. Protein sequence: CASSQQAASTDTQYF.